This T cell receptor (beta chain) is from a study of T-cell memory formation after mild COVID-19. Study conclusions and caveats: Pre-infection memory held some responding clones, suggesting pre-existing cross-reactive T cells responded.

Researchers used 5'RACE with constant-segment primers to make TCR alpha and TCR beta cDNA libraries that carry sample barcodes and UMIs. TCRdb fed the 5' RACE reads into MiXCR, producing one record per CDR3 protein. The sample includes about 340,000 distinct CDR3 sequences, approximately 14% seen only once; the top ten take about 20%. With respect to this clonotype: Its antigen is currently unknown.

CDR1 and CDR2 (germline): DFQATT, SNEGSKA (reference sequence). This CDR3 is built from 14 residues. With V trimmed by 5 bases and J by 8 bases, 6 bases remained unmatched. The V gene is TRBV20-1, the J gene TRBJ1-6; 10 nucleotides align to TRBD1. This TCR came from a man between 18 and 35 years old who had mild COVID-19 (a few samples of this study predate the infection). Cell type and time point are not known. Sequencing used PBMCs or a T cell subset sorted from them (not recorded which). The CDR3 DNA reads TGCAGTGCTCCTCGACAGGGGGCCGATTCACCCCTCCACTTT. This gives the protein CSAPRQGADSPLHF.